The text below deals with one TCR beta chain. Sequencing was performed with immunoSEQ multiplex PCR; in TCRdb, only in-frame clones are kept and a portion is missing. This sample has around 62,000 clones, with approximately 81% found just once. The record originates from a study of blood T cell repertoires in COVID-19. Looking at the study overall: Samples representing acute and convalescent COVID-19 were sourced from the United States, Italy and Spain.

Trimming shortened V by 0 bases and J by 0 bases, and 8 bases separated the two germline ends. CDR3 size: 16 residues. CDR1 and CDR2 from the germline V gene are KGHSH and LQKENI. Input material: peripheral blood. The clonotype was recovered from a man aged 45 to 65 with active COVID-19. The J gene is TRBJ2-2, the V gene TRBV18; D might be TRBD2 (5 bases). The CDR3 sequence is CASSPPTGTNTGELFF. The CDR3 nucleotides read TGTGCCAGCTCACCACCTACGGGGACGAACACCGGGGAGCTGTTTTTT.